Listed here are 20 T cell receptor beta chains from one sample, sequenced in a study of T cells after yellow fever vaccination (dated by TCRdb to about 2019). Sample treatment or condition, as interpreted from the label and publication: live attenuated yellow fever vaccine strain. The method behind the library was 5' RACE. The sequencing machine was an Illumina HiSeq 2500. The public sequencing data were trimmed at Q25 with fastp and processed into clonotypes with MiXCR by TCRdb, which kept only in-frame beta chains. Each CDR3 protein appears once, grouped with its most common genes and DNA. This sample holds about 150,000 distinct CDR3 sequences; approximately 6.6% were observed only once. The top ten clonotypes cover more than 0.55% of the sample. The sample here was CD4+ T cells sorted from PBMCs, taken 10 days after the yellow fever booster vaccination. These receptors were collected from a young man who received the YFV17D yellow fever vaccine.

CDR3 loop: CASSQESRQGGYEQYF. In DNA form, the CDR3 reads TGTGCCAGCAGCCAAGAGTCTCGTCAGGGGGGCTACGAGCAGTACTTC. The chain is built from TRBV4-2 and TRBJ2-7; a weak D match, TRBD1 (7 bases). V shed 0 bases and J shed 3 bases, with 15 bases lying between them. This CDR3 contains 16 residues. Germline V gene lookup returns CDR1 LGHNA and CDR2 YNFKEQ.

Many counts were recorded for this clonotype. The chain has TRBV5-1 and TRBJ2-3; D gene unclear. The V gene lost 9 bases and the J gene lost 1 base, with 12 bases spanning the gap. The CDR3 is 13 residues long. CDR1 and CDR2 from the germline V gene are SGHRS and YFSETQ. The CDR3 here is CATSDPGTDTQYF. CDR3 sequence (DNA): TGCGCCACCTCGGACCCGGGCACAGATACGCAGTATTTT.

This clonotype was seen ten or more times. V and J are TRBV13 and TRBJ2-7; 7 bases match TRBD2. With V trimmed by 3 bases and J by 0 bases, 5 bases remained unmatched. Germline assignment: CDR1 PRHDT and CDR2 FYEKMQ (reference sequence). CDR3 length: 15 residues. CDR3 region: CASSLAGVDSYEQYF. The CDR3, as DNA: TGTGCCAGCAGCTTGGCGGGAGTTGACTCCTACGAGCAGTACTTC.

This clonotype was counted many times. The chain employs TRBV16 and TRBJ1-4; D might be TRBD1 (5 bases). CDR1 is KGHSY and CDR2 is FQNENV in the germline V gene. Trimming cost V 2 bases and J 3 bases, with 7 bases left between them. The CDR3 consists of 14 residues. The chain's CDR3 is CASSQGTSNEKLFF. DNA of the CDR3: TGTGCCAGCAGCCAAGGGACCTCTAATGAAAAACTGTTTTTT.

This clonotype showed up many times. The chain recombines TRBV29-1 with TRBJ2-1; D is possibly TRBD1 or TRBD2 (5 bases each). The germline CDR1 and CDR2 sequences are SQVTM and ANQGSEA. The germline V and J ends were trimmed by 3 bases and 4 bases, with 10 bases remaining between them. The CDR3 sequence is 13 residues long. The CDR3 protein is CSVDGAGYNEQFF. The CDR3 region has the DNA TGCAGCGTTGACGGGGCTGGATACAATGAGCAGTTCTTC.

As for this clonotype: A much larger clone differs from this one at a single base, so this may be a read error. V and J are TRBV7-2 and TRBJ2-7; D is perhaps TRBD1 (5 bases). Germline V gene lookup returns CDR1 SGHTA and CDR2 FQGNSA. V was shortened by 6 bases and J by 2 bases, with 17 bases between the two germline ends. The CDR3 has 15 residues. The CDR3 is CTSSPQAYGAYEQYF. Written as DNA, the CDR3 is TGTACCAGCAGTCCACAGGCTTACGGTGCCTACGAGCAGTACTTC.

Many counts were recorded for this clonotype. V and J are TRBV4-3 and TRBJ2-1; the D is unclear. Germline CDR1 reads LGHNA; CDR2 reads YSLEER. V was shortened by 0 bases and J by 5 bases, with 14 bases between the two germline ends. CDR3 length: 16 amino acids. The CDR3 DNA sequence: TGCGCCAGCAGCCAAGAAAAAGAAGGGTATAACAATGAGCAGTTCTTC. Translating it yields CASSQEKEGYNNEQFF.

V gene TRBV7-9 combines with J gene TRBJ1-6, with D possibly TRBD1 on 5 matching bases. Germline V gene sequence: CDR1 SEHNR, CDR2 FQNEAQ (reference sequence). The V end lost 10 bases, the J end lost 5 bases, and 15 bases lay between the germline ends. There are 14 residues in the CDR3. The CDR3 nucleotides read TGTGCCACCTCGCGGGGCGTTGATAATTCACCCCTCCACTTT. Its translation: CATSRGVDNSPLHF.

This clonotype occurred many times. V gene TRBV7-2 combines with J gene TRBJ2-3; the D gene could be TRBD1 or TRBD2 (5 bases each). Between the trimmed V and J ends, which lost 2 bases and 4 bases, there was a span of 10 bases. CDR3 length equals 14 residues. Per the germline V gene, CDR1 is SGHTA and CDR2 is FQGNSA. Here the CDR3 reads CASSLSGSADTQYF. The CDR3 DNA is TGTGCCAGCAGCTTATCAGGGAGCGCAGATACGCAGTATTTT. Filled out from reference TRBV7-2 and TRBJ2-3, the complete variable domain reads GAGVSQSPSNKVTEKGKDVELRCDPISGHTALYWYRQSLGQGLEFLIYFQGNSAPDKSGLPSDRFSAERTGGSVSTLTIQRTQQEDSAVYLCASSLSGSADTQYFGPGTRLTVL.

This clonotype came up a few times. The chain combines TRBV7-6 with TRBJ2-5; weak D call: TRBD2 (6 bases). V was pared by 6 bases and J by 2 bases, with 13 bases between. CDR1 and CDR2 (germline): SGHVS, FNYEAQ. The CDR3 totals 14 residues. For the CDR3, the DNA is TGTGCCAGCAGTCCGGGACTTCCTCAAGAGACCCAGTACTTC. This translates into CASSPGLPQETQYF. Full variable domain (rest looked up from reference TRBV7-6 and TRBJ2-5): GAGVSQSPRYKVTKRGQDVALRCDPISGHVSLYWYRQALGQGPEFLTYFNYEAQQDKSGLPNDRFSAERPEGSISTLTIQRTEQRDSAMYRCASSPGLPQETQYFGPGTRLLVL.

This clonotype was seen repeatedly, ten times or more. V gene TRBV7-9 combines with J gene TRBJ2-4; D uncertain. Trimming pared 4 bases from V and 5 bases from J, leaving 21 bases between. The CDR3 extends over 17 amino acids. Germline V gene lookup returns CDR1 SEHNR and CDR2 FQNEAQ (reference sequence). CDR3 in amino acids: CASSSPIPDPYENIQYF. The CDR3, as DNA: TGTGCCAGCAGCTCCCCTATTCCCGATCCCTATGAAAACATTCAGTACTTC.

As concerns this clonotype: A clone one base away is much larger, so this may be a read error. The genes are TRBV15 and TRBJ2-7; D not certain. Looked up from germline, CDR1 is LNHNV and CDR2 is YYDKDF (reference sequence). V lost 5 bases to trimming and J lost 0 bases, with 11 bases between them. This CDR3 is 14 amino acids long. For the CDR3, the DNA is TGTGCCACCAGCCTAGAGGCAGTCTCCTACGAGCAGTACTTC. The encoded protein is CATSLEAVSYEQYF.

This clonotype has a count of ten or more. The J gene is TRBJ2-1, the V gene TRBV7-6; TRBD1 agrees at 10 bases. Germline CDR1 is SGHVS and CDR2 is FNYEAQ. The ends lost 6 bases at V and 10 bases at J; junction bases unmatched: 6. This CDR3 has 13 residues. The CDR3 is CASRGQGREEQFF. The CDR3 nucleotides read TGTGCCAGCAGGGGACAGGGGCGAGAGGAGCAGTTCTTC.

About this clonotype itself: The junction does not match germline at one end; this may be a read error. The chain employs TRBV20-1 and TRBJ2-1; TRBD2 is a possible D gene (6 bases). The length of the CDR3 is 17 residues. CDR1 and CDR2 from the germline V gene are DFQATT and SNEGSKA (reference sequence). CDR3 residues: CCATLDVGGLSYNEQFF. The CDR3, as DNA: TGCTGTGCTACGCTCGATGTTGGAGGGCTGAGCTACAATGAGCAGTTCTTC.

The sample holds many counts of this clonotype. This rearrangement joins TRBV7-6 to TRBJ2-1; D could derive from TRBD1 or TRBD2 (5 bases each). CDR3 length: 18 amino acids. V was clipped by 0 bases and J by 3 bases, with 18 bases between them. Per germline, CDR1 SGHVS and CDR2 FNYEAQ. The CDR3 is CASSLAGVGASNYNEQFF. DNA of the CDR3: TGTGCCAGCAGCTTAGCAGGGGTCGGGGCTTCCAACTACAATGAGCAGTTCTTC. The full variable domain, rest sourced from reference TRBV7-6 and TRBJ2-1, is GAGVSQSPRYKVTKRGQDVALRCDPISGHVSLYWYRQALGQGPEFLTYFNYEAQQDKSGLPNDRFSAERPEGSISTLTIQRTEQRDSAMYRCASSLAGVGASNYNEQFFGPGTRLTVL.

Many counts were recorded for this clonotype. The chain links TRBV28 to TRBJ2-4; D uncertain. Looked up from germline, CDR1 is MDHEN and CDR2 is SYDVKM. The length of the CDR3 is 15 residues. The V gene lost 5 bases and the J gene lost 0 bases, with 11 bases spanning the gap. In nucleotides, the CDR3 is TGTGCCAGCAGTCTTCCCAGCTTAGCCAAAAACATTCAGTACTTC. Amino acid sequence: CASSLPSLAKNIQYF.

The rearrangement uses TRBV5-6 and TRBJ1-1, with D tentatively TRBD1 (6 bases). Germline V gives CDR1 SGHDT, CDR2 YYEEEE. The length of the CDR3 is 15 residues. Trimming shortened V by 3 bases and J by 4 bases, and 16 bases separated the two germline ends. This chain's CDR3 is CASSSAGEGSTEAFF. The CDR3 DNA reads TGTGCCAGCAGCTCGGCAGGGGAAGGCAGCACTGAAGCTTTCTTT. The full variable domain, in which reference TRBV5-6 and TRBJ1-1 provide the parts outside the CDR3, is DAGVTQSPTHLIKTRGQQVTLRCSPKSGHDTVSWYQQALGQGPQFIFQYYEEEERQRGNFPDRFSGHQFPNYSSELNVNALLLGDSALYLCASSSAGEGSTEAFFGQGTRLTVV.

This clonotype was seen repeatedly, ten times or more. The V call is TRBV18, the J call TRBJ1-2; D unresolved. The CDR3 runs to 13 residues. Germline V gives CDR1 KGHSH, CDR2 LQKENI. Deletions cut 3 bases from V and 3 bases from J, with 8 bases between. The CDR3 reads CASSPERDYGYTF. CDR3 DNA: TGTGCCAGCTCACCGGAGCGGGACTATGGCTACACCTTC.

The table lists this clonotype with many counts. The V and J genes are TRBV4-3 and TRBJ2-5; D may be TRBD2 (6 bases). The CDR3 length is 13 residues. Per the germline V gene, CDR1 is LGHNA and CDR2 is YSLEER. V was trimmed by 3 bases and J by 3 bases, leaving 8 bases between them. In DNA form, the CDR3 reads TGCGCCAGCAGCCACAGGAGGGAAGAGACCCAGTACTTC. Translation: CASSHRREETQYF.

In this sample, this clonotype turned up many times. The gene calls are TRBV20-1 and TRBJ2-4; 10 bases match TRBD1. Germline CDR1 is DFQATT and CDR2 is SNEGSKA (reference sequence). After removal of 1 base from V and 1 base from J, the junction contained 4 bases not matched to a gene. The CDR3 loop spans 16 amino acids. The CDR3 is CSARGQGASAKNIQYF. In DNA form, the CDR3 reads TGCAGTGCTAGAGGACAGGGGGCATCGGCCAAAAACATTCAGTACTTC.